This paragraph reports one T cell receptor (beta chain). Trimming cost V 8 bases and J 1 base; bases outside gene matches: 4. The germline V gene encodes CDR1 LGHDT and CDR2 YNNKEL (reference sequence). The length of the CDR3 is 14 residues. This entry belongs to a study of CD8 T cells in Susac syndrome. TEMRA cells were FACS-enriched, unlike CD8+ and CD4+ T cells, which were negatively isolated. Random hexamers were used to reverse transcribe the RNA input (roughly 0.5 to 1 ug). TCRdb passed the immunoSEQ multiplex PCR reads through MiXCR, listing each CDR3 protein once. Among some 150,000 distinct CDR3 sequences listed, just under 95% were seen once.

Source material: CD4+ T cells from PBMCs. The clonotype comes from a human donor with Susac syndrome. V is TRBV3-1 and J is TRBJ2-2, with 7 positions matching TRBD2. CDR3: CASDGGRNTGELFF. The CDR3 nucleotides are TGTGCCAGCGATGGCGGGAGGAACACCGGGGAGCTGTTTTTT.